Presented here are 15 T cell receptor beta chains from one specimen sequenced in a study of persistence of HIV-infected CD4 T cells. Their antigen targets remain unknown. Anti-CD3/anti-CD28 beads served as a nonspecific positive control stimulus. Sorting of responding CD4+ T cells relied on upregulated CD40 ligand together with CD69. The libraries were made with immunoSEQ version 4 in survey mode. Clones were sequenced by immunoSEQ multiplex PCR, and TCRdb holds only the in-frame ones, with some missing. The sample records tens of thousands of clones, 88% being singletons. Source: CD4+ T cells sorted from PBMCs after approximately 20-hour stimulation, taken from a patient who received antiretroviral therapy. All receptors derive from an adult woman with HIV who was CMV-seropositive.

The rearrangement links TRBV5-1 to TRBJ2-3; 8 nucleotides agree with TRBD1. The junction had 7 bases not matched to a gene; V was cut back by 4 bases and J by 0 bases. The CDR3 spans 16 residues. Per germline, CDR1 SGHRS and CDR2 YFSETQ. The CDR3 nucleotides are TGCGCCAGCAGCCGTCAAGGGACAGGCAGCACAGATACGCAGTATTTT. The encoded protein is CASSRQGTGSTDTQYF.

The gene calls are TRBV5-1 and TRBJ1-1; tentative D call: TRBD1 (6 bases). V lost 1 base, J lost 4 bases, and 8 bases lay in between. The CDR3 loop spans 13 amino acids. Germline V CDR1 and CDR2: SGHRS, YFSETQ. The CDR3 loop reads CASSLLGATEAFF. In DNA, the CDR3 is TGCGCCAGCAGCTTGTTGGGGGCCACTGAAGCTTTCTTT.

The chain recombines TRBV6-5 with TRBJ1-5; no firm D call. CDR3 length: 14 amino acids. The germline gives CDR1 MNHEY, CDR2 SVGAGI. V was shortened by 8 bases and J by 2 bases, with 13 bases between the two germline ends. The CDR3 DNA reads as TGTGCCAGCGGCCGGGTCGATCGCAATCAGCCCCAGCATTTT. This sequence encodes CASGRVDRNQPQHF.

This clone was detected once. This chain joins TRBV3-1 (or the pseudogene TRBV3-2) and TRBJ1-1; the D is unclear. There are 12 residues in the CDR3. V lost 1 base to trimming and J lost 4 bases, with 4 bases between them. Germline V lookup: CDR1 LGHDT, CDR2 YNNKEL (reference sequence). For the CDR3, the DNA is TGTGCCAGCAGCCAAGCCTTCACTGAAGCTTTCTTT. Translation gives CASSQAFTEAFF.

CDR3 protein: CSASEGAVDEQFF. In DNA form, the CDR3 reads TGCAGTGCTAGTGAGGGGGCCGTTGATGAGCAGTTCTTC. The chain is built from TRBV20-1 and TRBJ2-1; TRBD1 agrees at 7 bases. Germline lookup yields CDR1 DFQATT and CDR2 SNEGSKA (reference sequence). Trimming at V came to 3 bases and at J to 8 bases, leaving 7 bases not matched to a gene. CDR3 size: 13 residues.

The chain combines TRBV27 with TRBJ1-4, with 8 bases aligning to TRBD1. Losses at the gene ends were 4 bases for V and 8 bases for J; bases not matched to a gene: 3. This CDR3 contains 13 residues. The germline gives CDR1 MNHEY, CDR2 SMNVEV (reference sequence). This CDR3 reads CASSSGQVEKLFF. The CDR3 bases are TGTGCCAGCAGTTCGGGACAGGTAGAAAAACTGTTTTTT.

This clone was counted once. The J gene is TRBJ1-4, the V gene TRBV18; D is unclear. Germline values: CDR1 KGHSH, CDR2 LQKENI. CDR3 length equals 15 residues. V lost 3 bases, J lost 0 bases, and 8 bases lay in between. DNA for the CDR3: TGTGCCAGCTCACCTTACACTGCAACTAATGAAAAACTGTTTTTT. Amino acid sequence: CASSPYTATNEKLFF. The whole variable domain, remainder taken from reference TRBV18 and TRBJ1-4, is NAGVMQNPRHLVRRRGQEARLRCSPMKGHSHVYWYRQLPEEGLKFMVYLQKENIIDESGMPKERFSAEFPKEGPSILRIQQVVRGDSAAYFCASSPYTATNEKLFFGSGTQLSVL.

This rearrangement joins TRBV2 to TRBJ2-5; perhaps TRBD1 as D (6 bases). The germline V gene has CDR1 SNHLY and CDR2 FYNNEI. The CDR3 has 13 amino acids. Trimming shortened V by 6 bases and J by 3 bases, and 11 bases separated the two germline ends. The DNA of the CDR3 is TGTGCCAGCAGGGGGACATTGAAAGAGACCCAGTACTTC. As protein: CASRGTLKETQYF.

This chain connects TRBV30 to TRBJ2-3, with D possibly called TRBD1 or TRBD2 (6 bases each). The V end was cut by 1 base, the J end by 0 bases, with 11 bases between. This CDR3 contains 15 residues. From germline, CDR1 is GTSNPN and CDR2 SVGIG (reference sequence). CDR3 bases: TGTGCCTGGAGTGCGGGGGCGCGTAGCACAGATACGCAGTATTTT. It codes for CAWSAGARSTDTQYF.

This sequence joins TRBV30 and TRBJ1-4; D might be TRBD1 (6 bases). Per the germline V gene, CDR1 is GTSNPN and CDR2 is SVGIG (reference sequence). The CDR3 length is 14 residues. Between the trimmed V and J ends, which lost 0 bases and 8 bases, there was a span of 13 bases. CDR3 DNA: TGTGCCTGGAGTGTACGCAGGGGACGGGAAAAACTGTTTTTT. It specifies CAWSVRRGREKLFF.

This clone came up once. This rearrangement joins TRBV6-5 to TRBJ2-7, with D perhaps matching TRBD1 (6 bases). The CDR3 runs 14 residues. CDR1 is MNHEY and CDR2 is SVGAGI in the germline V gene. Trimming took 8 bases from V and 2 from J, leaving 16 bases between them. CDR3 sequence reads: CASLSGRDTYEQYF. DNA of the CDR3: TGTGCCAGCCTTTCAGGACGGGACACCTACGAGCAGTACTTC.

The genes are TRBV18 and TRBJ2-7; D could derive from TRBD1 or TRBD2 (5 bases each). Trimming took 2 bases from V and 0 from J, leaving 11 bases between them. The CDR3 totals 15 residues. The germline gives CDR1 KGHSH, CDR2 LQKENI. Here the CDR3 reads CASSPGTGDSYEQYF. Written as DNA, the CDR3 is TGTGCCAGCTCACCAGGGACGGGCGACTCCTACGAGCAGTACTTC.

The chain uses TRBV21-1 and TRBJ2-5; no DNA check was done on the table's D call, TRBD2. TRBV21-1 is a pseudogene locus. The CDR3 spans 18 residues. As DNA, the CDR3 is TGTGCCAGCAGCAAAGTTGGTAAGCGGACGCCCGAATACGAGACCCAGTACTTC. It yields the protein CASSKVGKRTPEYETQYF.

The V gene is TRBV3-1 (or the pseudogene TRBV3-2), the J gene TRBJ2-1; 8 bases are a match to TRBD2. The CDR3 totals 15 residues. Looked up from germline, CDR1 is LGHDT and CDR2 is YNNKEL (reference sequence). The ends lost 1 base at V and 7 bases at J; junction bases unmatched: 6. In DNA, the CDR3 is TGTGCCAGCAGCCAAGGTAGCGGGGTTTTTAATGAGCAGTTCTTC. This translates into CASSQGSGVFNEQFF.

The chain couples TRBV18 to TRBJ2-1; 8 positions agree with TRBD2. After removal of 2 bases from V and 9 bases from J, the junction contained 15 bases not matched to a gene. Germline V gene data show CDR1 as KGHSH and CDR2 as LQKENI. The CDR3 is made up of 17 amino acids. The CDR3 spells CASSPSQLTGGHGEQFF. The DNA of the CDR3 is TGTGCCAGCTCACCATCCCAGTTGACGGGGGGGCATGGTGAGCAGTTCTTC.